This TCR beta chain was obtained from a study of blood T cell repertoires in COVID-19. Clones were read by immunoSEQ multiplex PCR, and TCRdb kept only the in-frame ones, dropping some. The repertoire holds about 140,000 clones, with 77% as singletons. Per the germline V gene, CDR1 is SNHLY and CDR2 is FYNNEI. The V segment lost 7 bases and the J segment 3 bases; nucleotides outside the gene matches: 4. This CDR3 region has 13 residues. This sequence was found in a woman in her forties or fifties with active or convalescent COVID-19. This chain uses TRBV2 with TRBJ2-7; 9 bases are a match to TRBD2. Source material: peripheral blood. The CDR3 DNA sequence: TGTGCCAGCACTAGCGGGAAGGACTACGAGCAGTACTTC. Translated: CASTSGKDYEQYF.